This T cell receptor (beta chain) was recovered during a study of spatial heterogeneity in lung cancer. The study tagged each TCR cDNA molecule with a unique molecular identifier. TCRdb reprocessed the 5' RACE reads via MiXCR and lists one record per CDR3 protein. The sample lists some 100,000 distinct CDR3 sequences, 10% to 15% occurring once. Germline CDR1 reads SGHTA; CDR2 reads FQGNSA. The CDR3 has 13 residues. V shed 6 bases and J shed 6 bases, with 14 bases lying between them. The time point denotes: sample taken at primary tumor resection. The study sequenced unsorted whole RNA from tumor, nontumor lung or frozen PBMC.

The sample consisted of PBMCs, taken at surgery. V gene TRBV7-2 combines with J gene TRBJ1-1; D is possibly TRBD1 (6 bases). This receptor was taken from a male donor with early-stage non-small cell lung cancer. The CDR3 DNA follows: TGTGCCAGCAGTGTACAGGGAGTCCCTGAAGCTTTCTTT. Amino acids: CASSVQGVPEAFF. Using reference TRBV7-2 and TRBJ1-1 for the parts outside the CDR3, the full variable domain is GAGVSQSPSNKVTEKGKDVELRCDPISGHTALYWYRQSLGQGLEFLIYFQGNSAPDKSGLPSDRFSAERTGGSVSTLTIQRTQQEDSAVYLCASSVQGVPEAFFGQGTRLTVV.